The entry that follows covers one T cell receptor beta chain sequence. The target antigen is unknown. The data stem from a study of shared clonotypes between healthy human individuals. For the study at large: CD4 naive and CD4 memory each took three plates per donor, while CD8 naive took two and CD8 memory one. General study findings and limits: Sequencing depth was a factor that was expected to affect clonotype sharing among donors. On the whole, naive subsets had larger estimated richness than memory subsets had. Although depth was large, rarefaction showed that sequencing of the sorted subsets was incomplete.

Sequenced by immunoSEQ multiplex PCR; TCRdb stores in-frame clones only, minus some. The profile shows approximately 2,000,000 clones, roughly 92% of them singletons. CDR3 length: 15 residues. Germline lookup yields CDR1 SGHTA and CDR2 FQGTGA. V was shortened by 2 bases and J by 6 bases, with 17 bases between the two germline ends. The rearrangement joins TRBV7-3 to TRBJ2-7, with a possible D match to TRBD1 (5 bases). This receptor was obtained from a man between 18 and 35 years old in good health. Some clones in this sample may be carry-over from other donors' samples. Source material: naive CD4+ T cells from PBMCs. Subset described: CD45RA+ positively selected. The CDR3 nucleotides are TGTGCCAGCAGCTTATATGGCAGGGCCGCCGTCGAGCAGTACTTC. It encodes CASSLYGRAAVEQYF.